What follows describes a single T cell receptor (beta chain). The data were taken from a study of blood T cell repertoires in COVID-19. Some clones are missing from TCRdb's copy, which holds only in-frame ones; the method was immunoSEQ multiplex PCR. The profile covers about 140,000 clones, with roughly 84% appearing a single time and approximately 5% taken by the ten largest. Looked up from germline, CDR1 is LNHDA and CDR2 is SQIVND (reference sequence). The length of the CDR3 is 17 residues. Trimming pared 3 bases from V and 0 bases from J, leaving 16 bases between. Study members were between about 18 and 95 years old and lived in fewer than 30 US regions. Which cohort a participant joined came from the clinical history participants gave.

The source of this sequence is a middle-aged man with acute COVID-19. Sequenced: PBMCs or T cells enriched from blood (not recorded which). V usage is TRBV19 and J usage is TRBJ2-3; the D gene is possibly TRBD2 (6 bases). The CDR3 nucleotides are TGTGCCAGTAGTATGGGGGATCGGAGGGCCAGCACAGATACGCAGTATTTT. Its translation is CASSMGDRRASTDTQYF.